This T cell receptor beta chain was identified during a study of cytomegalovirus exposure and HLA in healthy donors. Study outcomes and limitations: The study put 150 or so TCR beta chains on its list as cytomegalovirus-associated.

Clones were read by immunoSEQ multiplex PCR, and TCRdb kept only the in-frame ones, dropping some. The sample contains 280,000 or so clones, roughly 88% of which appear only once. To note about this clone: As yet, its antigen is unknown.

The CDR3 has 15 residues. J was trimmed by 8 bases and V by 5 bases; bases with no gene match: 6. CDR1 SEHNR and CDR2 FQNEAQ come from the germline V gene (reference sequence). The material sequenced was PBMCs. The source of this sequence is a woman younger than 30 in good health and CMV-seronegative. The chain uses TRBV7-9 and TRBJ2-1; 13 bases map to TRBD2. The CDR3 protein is CASSPGLAGVHEQFF. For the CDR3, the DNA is TGTGCCAGCAGCCCCGGACTAGCGGGAGTGCATGAGCAGTTCTTC.